The next 30 T cell receptor beta chains were all read from a single sample in a study of blood T cell repertoires in COVID-19. Profiled with immunoSEQ multiplex PCR; TCRdb holds only in-frame clones, not every one. The sample has roughly 99,000 clones; approximately 81% are singletons. Source material: peripheral blood. Receptors were obtained from an elderly woman with acute or convalescent COVID-19.

This clone occurred once. The V and J genes are TRBV5-1 and TRBJ1-1, with TRBD1 identical over 7 bases. This CDR3 has 15 residues. V was clipped by 4 bases and J by 4 bases; unmatched bases: 10. Germline V gene data show CDR1 as SGHRS and CDR2 as YFSETQ. The CDR3 protein is CASSPTTGAVTEAFF. CDR3 nucleotide sequence: TGCGCCAGCAGCCCGACTACAGGGGCTGTCACTGAAGCTTTCTTT.

The chain carries TRBV28 and TRBJ1-2, with 8 bases aligning to TRBD1. CDR1 is MDHEN and CDR2 is SYDVKM in the germline V gene. Germline trimming cut 1 base from V and 4 bases from J; bases unmatched to any gene: 5. This CDR3 spans 15 amino acids. Here the CDR3 DNA reads TGTGCCAGCAGTTTATCCGATCAGGGGGCCTATGGCTACACCTTC. Its protein is CASSLSDQGAYGYTF.

This clone was seen once. This rearrangement joins TRBV18 to TRBJ1-1, with 7 bases that match TRBD1. CDR3 length: 13 residues. Per germline, CDR1 KGHSH and CDR2 LQKENI. The J segment lost 4 bases and the V segment lost 5 bases, leaving 4 bases of the junction unmatched. The DNA of the CDR3 is TGTGCCAGCTCAACAGGGGCGGGCACTGAAGCTTTCTTT. Translated, it gives CASSTGAGTEAFF. The full variable domain, completed using reference TRBV18 and TRBJ1-1, is NAGVMQNPRHLVRRRGQEARLRCSPMKGHSHVYWYRQLPEEGLKFMVYLQKENIIDESGMPKERFSAEFPKEGPSILRIQQVVRGDSAAYFCASSTGAGTEAFFGQGTRLTVV.

This sequence joins TRBV7-9 and TRBJ1-2, with D possibly being TRBD1 (6 bases). V lost 1 base and J 0 bases, leaving 12 bases between the germline ends. The length of the CDR3 is 16 residues. Germline V gene data show CDR1 as SEHNR and CDR2 as FQNEAQ (reference sequence). The CDR3 region is CASSLGQAVSNYGYTF. The CDR3 coding sequence is TGTGCCAGCAGCTTAGGACAGGCAGTGTCTAACTATGGCTACACCTTC.

The V gene is TRBV5-6, the J gene TRBJ2-3; maybe TRBD2 (6 bases). V shed 4 bases and J shed 6 bases, with 9 bases lying between them. From germline, CDR1 is SGHDT and CDR2 YYEEEE. The CDR3 has 12 residues. The CDR3 region has the DNA TGTGCCAGCAGCCACCTAGCGGATACGCAGTATTTT. The encoded protein is CASSHLADTQYF.

The chain carries TRBV28 and TRBJ2-7; D possibly corresponds to TRBD2 (5 bases). CDR1 and CDR2 from the germline V gene are MDHEN and SYDVKM. This CDR3 spans 12 amino acids. V lost 7 bases and J lost 2, with 9 bases in between. Here the CDR3 DNA reads TGTGCCAGCATGGCCGGGACCTACGAGCAGTACTTC. Residues: CASMAGTYEQYF. Together with reference TRBV28 and TRBJ2-7, the CDR3 gives the full variable domain: DVKVTQSSRYLVKRTGEKVFLECVQDMDHENMFWYRQDPGLGLRLIYFSYDVKMKEKGDIPEGYSVSREKKERFSLILESASTNQTSMYLCASMAGTYEQYFGPGTRLTVT.

This clone was recorded once. The rearrangement joins TRBV4-1 to TRBJ2-3; perhaps TRBD2 as D (5 bases). Germline lookup yields CDR1 MGHRA and CDR2 YSYEKL. This CDR3 is built from 16 residues. V dropped 4 bases and J dropped 0 bases, with 14 bases sitting between them. The CDR3, as DNA: TGCGCCAGCAGCCCCCAGGATGGAGGAAGCACAGATACGCAGTATTTT. It yields the protein CASSPQDGGSTDTQYF.

V and J are TRBV10-3 and TRBJ1-5; 7 bases agree with TRBD1. The germline V gene has CDR1 ENHRY and CDR2 SYGVKD. The CDR3 is 12 residues long. The J segment lost 9 bases and the V segment lost 10 bases, leaving 9 bases of the junction unmatched. CDR3 loop: CATRQGRGPQHF. The CDR3 DNA reads TGTGCCACTAGACAGGGACGAGGGCCCCAGCATTTT.

The chain employs TRBV27 and TRBJ2-3, with D tentatively TRBD1 (5 bases). Looked up from germline, CDR1 is MNHEY and CDR2 is SMNVEV (reference sequence). The CDR3 is 15 amino acids. Trimming took off 2 bases at V and 6 bases at J, with 15 bases between the two ends. The CDR3 DNA sequence: TGTGCCAGCAGTTTAGAAGGCAGGGCCCTGGATACGCAGTATTTT. Translating gives CASSLEGRALDTQYF.

The V and J genes are TRBV6-5 and TRBJ2-2; D is possibly TRBD1 (6 bases). This CDR3 has 15 residues. Germline V gene data show CDR1 as MNHEY and CDR2 as SVGAGI. Trimming cost V 8 bases and J 4 bases, with 17 bases left between them. CDR3 in DNA: TGTGCCAGCGCCGGGACAAAGAAACCCACCGGGGAGCTGTTTTTT. Its translation is CASAGTKKPTGELFF.

The chain uses TRBV15 and TRBJ2-3, with 10 positions matching TRBD2. Germline CDR1 is LNHNV and CDR2 is YYDKDF (reference sequence). Trimming removed 1 base from V and 3 bases from J; junction bases left unmatched: 4. The CDR3 contains 16 residues. The CDR3 loop reads CATSRGTSGATDTQYF. The CDR3 nucleotides are TGTGCCACCAGCAGAGGAACTAGCGGGGCAACAGATACGCAGTATTTT.

V and J are TRBV2 and TRBJ1-2, with D possibly TRBD1 on 5 matching bases. V was shortened by 5 bases and J by 0 bases, with 13 bases between the two germline ends. The germline V gene has CDR1 SNHLY and CDR2 FYNNEI. The CDR3 runs 15 residues. The CDR3 nucleotides are TGTGCCAGCAGTCGACAGTCGGGAGCTAACTATGGCTACACCTTC. Translating it yields CASSRQSGANYGYTF.

V gene TRBV24-1 combines with J gene TRBJ1-2, with a possible D match to TRBD1 (6 bases). V was clipped by 9 bases and J by 7 bases, with 20 bases between them. Germline V gene lookup returns CDR1 KGHDR and CDR2 SFDVKD. This CDR3 spans 14 amino acids. CDR3 in DNA: TGTGCCACCTCTGAGGGACACGCATCTGTTGGCTACACCTTC. It yields the protein CATSEGHASVGYTF.

This clone has just one count. In the same sample, other DNA sequences code for this CDR3. The chain has TRBV6-5 and TRBJ2-7; tentative D call: TRBD1 (5 bases). The CDR3 extends over 12 amino acids. Per germline, CDR1 MNHEY and CDR2 SVGAGI. Trimming stripped 6 bases from V and 2 bases from J, with 8 bases between. CDR3 region: CASSATAYEQYF. The CDR3 region has the DNA TGTGCCAGCAGCGCGACAGCCTACGAGCAGTACTTC.

J is TRBJ2-3 and V is TRBV5-1; 7 bases fit TRBD2. The V gene's germline CDR1 is SGHRS and CDR2 YFSETQ. This CDR3 is built from 15 residues. V dropped 0 bases and J dropped 8; count of bases not matched to a gene: 9. CDR3 region: CASSLGAGDSSTQYF. For the CDR3, the DNA is TGCGCCAGCAGCTTGGGGGCGGGGGACTCATCTACGCAGTATTTT. Supplemented by reference TRBV5-1 and TRBJ2-3, the full variable domain reads KAGVTQTPRYLIKTRGQQVTLSCSPISGHRSVSWYQQTPGQGLQFLFEYFSETQRNKGNFPGRFSGRQFSNSRSEMNVSTLELGDSALYLCASSLGAGDSSTQYFGPGTRLTVL.

This chain links TRBV6-6 with TRBJ1-6; D possibly corresponds to TRBD1 (5 bases). The CDR3 is 14 residues long. The germline V gene has CDR1 MNHNY and CDR2 SVGAGI (reference sequence). The V and J ends lost 3 bases and 15 bases respectively, with 18 bases between them. CDR3 in DNA: TGTGCCAGCAGTTATGGTTCCCTGTCGGGGGGCCTCCACTTT. Amino acids: CASSYGSLSGGLHF.

This clone occurred a few times. The V gene is TRBV5-8, the J gene TRBJ1-2, with 8 bases matching TRBD1. CDR3 length: 15 amino acids. Trimming cost V 0 bases and J 6 bases; bases outside gene matches: 7. From germline, CDR1 is SGHTS and CDR2 YDEGEE. This CDR3 reads CASSLEGAGGHGYTF. The CDR3 nucleotides are TGTGCCAGCAGCTTGGAGGGGGCAGGGGGCCATGGCTACACCTTC.

The V call is TRBV28, the J call TRBJ1-2; no clear D. CDR1 is MDHEN and CDR2 is SYDVKM in the germline V gene. CDR3 length: 15 residues. V lost 2 bases and J lost 8, with 18 bases in between. The CDR3 bases are TGTGCCAGCAGTTTAGTTGCGTTGGCCGCGGGCGGCTACACCTTC. This gives the protein CASSLVALAAGGYTF.

This chain uses TRBV30 with TRBJ1-3; D remains unclear. V dropped 0 bases and J dropped 4 bases, with 10 bases sitting between them. The CDR3 totals 14 residues. Germline V gene sequence: CDR1 GTSNPN, CDR2 SVGIG (reference sequence). The CDR3 DNA follows: TGTGCCTGGAGTGTCGGAGGCTGGGGAAACACCATATATTTT. Translated: CAWSVGGWGNTIYF.

This sequence joins TRBV6-2 or TRBV6-3 and TRBJ1-6; D may be TRBD1 (5 bases). This CDR3 contains 15 residues. V was cut by 2 bases and J by 7 bases, with 12 bases left in between. Germline V gene data show CDR1 as MNHEY and CDR2 as SVGEGT. CDR3 nucleotide sequence: TGTGCCAGCAGTTACGGTGGCGGGGGAAATTCACCCCTCCACTTT. Protein sequence: CASSYGGGGNSPLHF.

The chain links TRBV5-1 to TRBJ2-1; 9 positions agree with TRBD1. After removal of 4 bases from V and 5 bases from J, the junction contained 10 bases not matched to a gene. The CDR3 loop spans 16 amino acids. Germline V lookup: CDR1 SGHRS, CDR2 YFSETQ. The CDR3 loop is CASSLNTGQGNNEQFF. CDR3 nucleotide sequence: TGCGCCAGCAGCCTAAACACGGGACAGGGTAACAATGAGCAGTTCTTC.

The table lists this clone with a few counts. The gene calls are TRBV10-3 and TRBJ1-1; D call uncertain. This CDR3 is built from 15 residues. Germline V CDR1 and CDR2: ENHRY, SYGVKD. V lost 0 bases, J lost 0 bases, and 8 bases lay in between. The chain's CDR3 is CAISESGGMNTEAFF. DNA for the CDR3: TGTGCCATCAGTGAGTCCGGAGGGATGAACACTGAAGCTTTCTTT.

The rearrangement links TRBV2 to TRBJ1-6; D not resolved. The CDR3 consists of 15 residues. V was pared by 2 bases and J by 0 bases, with 5 bases between. Germline V gene sequence: CDR1 SNHLY, CDR2 FYNNEI. This chain's CDR3 is CASSEHNSYNSPLHF. The CDR3 region has the DNA TGTGCCAGCAGTGAACACAACTCCTATAATTCACCCCTCCACTTT.

The chain carries TRBV28 and TRBJ2-3; TRBD2 matches at 11 bases. J was trimmed by 4 bases and V by 8 bases; bases with no gene match: 11. CDR1 MDHEN and CDR2 SYDVKM come from the germline V gene. The CDR3 contains 16 residues. The CDR3 loop is CASESGGLAGADTQYF. The DNA of the CDR3 is TGTGCCAGCGAAAGCGGCGGACTAGCGGGTGCAGATACGCAGTATTTT. The whole variable domain, filled in from reference TRBV28 and TRBJ2-3, reads DVKVTQSSRYLVKRTGEKVFLECVQDMDHENMFWYRQDPGLGLRLIYFSYDVKMKEKGDIPEGYSVSREKKERFSLILESASTNQTSMYLCASESGGLAGADTQYFGPGTRLTVL.

The rearrangement links TRBV6-5 to TRBJ1-2; 11 nucleotides line up with TRBD1. Germline trimming cut 6 bases from V and 3 bases from J; bases unmatched to any gene: 6. Germline V gene lookup returns CDR1 MNHEY and CDR2 SVGAGI. The CDR3 is 15 amino acids. CDR3 protein: CASRAGTGGDYGYTF. The CDR3 DNA follows: TGTGCCAGCAGGGCCGGGACAGGGGGTGACTATGGCTACACCTTC.

The chain recombines TRBV29-1 with TRBJ1-1; no reliable D call. The CDR3 spans 12 residues. The germline V gene has CDR1 SQVTM and CDR2 ANQGSEA. V was shortened by 6 bases and J by 0 bases, with 8 bases between the two germline ends. The CDR3 protein is CSVKLLNTEAFF. CDR3 in DNA: TGCAGCGTCAAGCTACTGAACACTGAAGCTTTCTTT. Drawing the rest from reference TRBV29-1 and TRBJ1-1, the complete variable domain is SAVISQKPSRDICQRGTSLTIQCQVDSQVTMMFWYRQQPGQSLTLIATANQGSEATYESGFVIDKFPISRPNLTFSTLTVSNMSPEDSSIYLCSVKLLNTEAFFGQGTRLTVV.

This chain links TRBV19 with TRBJ1-5; 11 nucleotides agree with TRBD1. Germline V gene lookup returns CDR1 LNHDA and CDR2 SQIVND (reference sequence). With 6 bases clipped from V and 7 bases from J, the junction kept 8 bases outside the gene matches. The CDR3 runs 15 residues. CDR3 DNA sequence: TGTGCCAGTAGCTGGACAGGGGGCGGTGGCCAGCCCCAGCATTTT. Translation: CASSWTGGGGQPQHF.

The chain is built from TRBV9 and TRBJ2-3; tentative D call: TRBD1 (6 bases). This CDR3 has 15 amino acids. V lost 2 bases and J lost 5, with 15 bases in between. CDR1 is SGDLS, CDR2 YYNGEE, per germline. The CDR3 loop reads CASSVLQGWGDTQYF. CDR3 bases: TGTGCCAGCAGCGTCCTACAGGGCTGGGGAGATACGCAGTATTTT.

The rearrangement joins TRBV9 to TRBJ2-1, with D possibly TRBD2 on 5 matching bases. The CDR3 runs 15 residues. The germline V and J ends were trimmed by 0 bases and 4 bases, with 11 bases remaining between them. The germline CDR1 and CDR2 sequences are SGDLS and YYNGEE. The CDR3 protein is CASSVEAGVYNEQFF. The CDR3 DNA is TGTGCCAGCAGCGTAGAGGCGGGCGTATACAATGAGCAGTTCTTC.

The genes are TRBV14 and TRBJ1-1; TRBD1 matches at 7 bases. J gave up 3 bases and V 5 bases, and 6 bases lay outside the gene matches. CDR3 size: 14 residues. Germline values: CDR1 SGHDN, CDR2 FVKESK. This chain's CDR3 is CASSKGQSYTEAFF. The CDR3 DNA follows: TGTGCCAGCAGCAAGGGACAGAGTTACACTGAAGCTTTCTTT.